The 10 T cell receptor beta chains below come from one sample, sequenced in a study of cytomegalovirus exposure and HLA in healthy donors. Researchers ran the PCR with 60 Vbeta and 13 Jbeta primers. Profiled with immunoSEQ multiplex PCR; TCRdb holds only in-frame clones, not every one. The data hold about 160,000 clones, with roughly 80% observed a single time. Material for sequencing was PBMCs. The receptor set was obtained from a male donor in good health and CMV-seronegative.

The gene calls are TRBV4-3 and TRBJ2-3; TRBD1 might be the D (6 bases). The CDR3 is made up of 15 amino acids. Germline CDR1 is LGHNA and CDR2 is YSLEER. Trimming left V 0 bases short and J 1 base short, with 8 bases between. This CDR3 reads CASSQDYRGTDTQYF. The CDR3 bases are TGCGCCAGCAGCCAAGATTACAGGGGCACAGATACGCAGTATTTT.

This rearrangement joins TRBV6-5 to TRBJ2-7; possibly TRBD2 for D (5 bases). The CDR3 sequence is 11 residues long. Germline CDR1 and CDR2: MNHEY and SVGAGI. The V end was cut by 7 bases, the J end by 5 bases, with 9 bases between. The CDR3 protein is CASTEANEQYF. The CDR3 nucleotides are TGTGCCAGCACGGAGGCCAACGAGCAGTACTTC.

The J gene is TRBJ2-5, the V gene TRBV29-1, with 10 positions matching TRBD2. Germline lookup yields CDR1 SQVTM and CDR2 ANQGSEA. This CDR3 region has 19 residues. V gave up 3 bases and J gave up 5 bases; unmatched junction bases: 21. This CDR3 reads CSVDGAYEGLARDGETQYF. The CDR3 DNA follows: TGCAGCGTTGATGGGGCTTATGAGGGACTAGCGCGGGACGGGGAGACCCAGTACTTC.

This sequence joins TRBV4-1 and TRBJ1-2; 9 nucleotides match TRBD1. V was clipped by 2 bases and J by 4 bases; unmatched bases: 8. Per the germline V gene, CDR1 is MGHRA and CDR2 is YSYEKL. The CDR3 totals 16 residues. CDR3 bases: TGCGCCAGCAGCCAACCCGGGGACAGGGATCGCTATGGCTACACCTTC. Protein: CASSQPGDRDRYGYTF.

The V and J genes are TRBV6-5 and TRBJ2-5, with D possibly matching TRBD1 (6 bases). The CDR3 has 14 amino acids. The V gene's germline CDR1 is MNHEY and CDR2 SVGAGI. Between the trimmed V and J ends, which lost 4 bases and 1 base, there was a span of 10 bases. The CDR3 loop is CASSWRTVQETQYF. The CDR3 nucleotides are TGTGCCAGCAGTTGGCGGACAGTCCAAGAGACCCAGTACTTC.

In this sample, this clone turned up a few times. This chain joins TRBV7-6 and TRBJ1-1; unclear D gene. Germline V gene data show CDR1 as SGHVS and CDR2 as FNYEAQ. The CDR3 sequence is 13 residues long. The V gene lost 5 bases and the J gene lost 1 base, with 8 bases spanning the gap. The CDR3 DNA is TGTGCCAGCAGCGCAAGCGGGAACACTGAAGCTTTCTTT. This sequence encodes CASSASGNTEAFF.

The rearrangement uses TRBV7-2 and TRBJ2-2, with D maybe TRBD2 (6 bases). The CDR3 covers 16 residues. Germline loops: CDR1 SGHTA, CDR2 FQGNSA. The germline V and J ends were trimmed by 1 base and 4 bases, with 13 bases remaining between them. The CDR3 DNA is TGTGCCAGCAGCTTAGGTGCGGGGCCCGGCACCGGGGAGCTGTTTTTT. This encodes CASSLGAGPGTGELFF.

The J gene is TRBJ1-2, the V gene TRBV4-1, with D perhaps TRBD1 (6 bases). The germline V and J ends were trimmed by 1 base and 3 bases, with 12 bases remaining between them. The CDR3 sequence is 15 residues long. From germline, CDR1 is MGHRA and CDR2 YSYEKL. In DNA form, the CDR3 reads TGCGCCAGCAGCCAAGTTTGGGCAGGGGACTATGGCTACACCTTC. Amino acid sequence: CASSQVWAGDYGYTF.

The chain combines TRBV7-2 with TRBJ2-7, with D perhaps TRBD2 (7 bases). Per germline, CDR1 SGHTA and CDR2 FQGNSA. V dropped 0 bases and J dropped 2 bases, with 14 bases sitting between them. The CDR3 length is 16 residues. CDR3 nucleotides: TGTGCCAGCAGCTTAGCGGAGGGGGGGTTCCCCTACGAGCAGTACTTC. Protein sequence: CASSLAEGGFPYEQYF. Based on the CDR3 plus reference TRBV7-2 and TRBJ2-7, the full variable domain is GAGVSQSPSNKVTEKGKDVELRCDPISGHTALYWYRQSLGQGLEFLIYFQGNSAPDKSGLPSDRFSAERTGGSVSTLTIQRTQQEDSAVYLCASSLAEGGFPYEQYFGPGTRLTVT.

This clone occurred once. This chain uses TRBV7-9 with TRBJ1-2; a possible D gene is TRBD1 (5 bases). V was cut by 5 bases and J by 6 bases, with 22 bases left in between. The CDR3 loop spans 16 amino acids. In germline, CDR1 is SEHNR, CDR2 FQNEAQ (reference sequence). CDR3 residues: CASSRASGESRDGYTF. The CDR3 DNA is TGTGCCAGCAGCCGAGCCTCGGGGGAGTCTAGGGATGGCTACACCTTC.